This T cell receptor beta chain was sequenced in a study of read filtering for tumor transcriptome and immune sequencing. Study context: R-ISS stage counts were roughly eight for I, approximately 16 for II, 6 or 7 for III. After DNase treatment, RNA was made into whole-transcriptome libraries.

At least ten counts were recorded for this clonotype. This library used 300 to 450 ng RNA and molecular barcoded adaptors spanning alpha/delta and beta/gamma chains. One entry per CDR3 protein, called by TCRdb with MiXCR from the reads. This repertoire shows about 57,000 distinct CDR3 sequences, approximately 15% found once; its top ten account for over 40%. Trimming took off 2 bases at V and 3 bases at J, with 14 bases between the two ends. CDR3 length: 15 amino acids. The TCR comes from a donor at least 40 years old with multiple myeloma. The V gene is TRBV12-3 or TRBV12-4, the J gene TRBJ2-7; TRBD1 or TRBD2 may be the D gene (5 bases each). Sequencing input: a population of CD138-negative cells sorted from bone marrow. The CDR3 reads CASSLSPRDGYEQYF. In nucleotides, the CDR3 is TGTGCCAGCAGTTTATCACCTAGGGACGGCTACGAGCAGTACTTC.